This T cell receptor (beta chain) came from a study of cytomegalovirus exposure and HLA in healthy donors. 60 Vbeta and 13 Jbeta primers were used in PCR. Data came from immunoSEQ multiplex PCR; TCRdb stores just in-frame clones and leaves some out. The data hold some 100,000 clones, with 77% observed a single time. This CDR3 region has 14 residues. V was shortened by 4 bases and J by 2 bases, with 11 bases between the two germline ends. Germline loops: CDR1 KGHSY, CDR2 FQNENV. The chain uses TRBV16 and TRBJ2-5; D is unresolved. This TCR was sampled from a middle-aged man in good health and CMV-seropositive. Sample: PBMCs. The CDR3 nucleotides are TGTGCCAGCAGCCCTCCCTTCACACAAGAGACCCAGTACTTC. It is translated as CASSPPFTQETQYF.